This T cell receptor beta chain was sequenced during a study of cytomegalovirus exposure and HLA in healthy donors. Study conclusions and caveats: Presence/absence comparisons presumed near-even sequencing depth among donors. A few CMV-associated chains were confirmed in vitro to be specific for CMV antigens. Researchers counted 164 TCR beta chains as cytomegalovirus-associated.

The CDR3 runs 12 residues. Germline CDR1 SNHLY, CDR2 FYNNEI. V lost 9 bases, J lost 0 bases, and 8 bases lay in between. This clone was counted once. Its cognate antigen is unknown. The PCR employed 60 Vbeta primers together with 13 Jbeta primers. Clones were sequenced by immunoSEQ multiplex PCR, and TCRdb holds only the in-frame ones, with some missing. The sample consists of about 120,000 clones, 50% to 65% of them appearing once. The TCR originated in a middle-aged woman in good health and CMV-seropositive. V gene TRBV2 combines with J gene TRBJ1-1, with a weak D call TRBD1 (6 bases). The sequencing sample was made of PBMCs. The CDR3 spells CARTGLNTEAFF. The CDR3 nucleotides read TGTGCCAGAACAGGGTTGAACACTGAAGCTTTCTTT.